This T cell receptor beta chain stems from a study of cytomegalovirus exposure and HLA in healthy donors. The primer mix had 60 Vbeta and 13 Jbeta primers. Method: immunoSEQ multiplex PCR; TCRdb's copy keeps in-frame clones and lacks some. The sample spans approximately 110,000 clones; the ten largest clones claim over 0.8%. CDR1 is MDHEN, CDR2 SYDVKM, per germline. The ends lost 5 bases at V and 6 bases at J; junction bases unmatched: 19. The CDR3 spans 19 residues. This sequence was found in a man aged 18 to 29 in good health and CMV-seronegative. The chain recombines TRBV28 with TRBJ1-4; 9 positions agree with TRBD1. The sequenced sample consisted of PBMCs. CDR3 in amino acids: CASSAEPGQGEVWDEKLFF. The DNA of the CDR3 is TGTGCCAGCAGTGCCGAACCGGGACAGGGAGAGGTCTGGGATGAAAAACTGTTTTTT.